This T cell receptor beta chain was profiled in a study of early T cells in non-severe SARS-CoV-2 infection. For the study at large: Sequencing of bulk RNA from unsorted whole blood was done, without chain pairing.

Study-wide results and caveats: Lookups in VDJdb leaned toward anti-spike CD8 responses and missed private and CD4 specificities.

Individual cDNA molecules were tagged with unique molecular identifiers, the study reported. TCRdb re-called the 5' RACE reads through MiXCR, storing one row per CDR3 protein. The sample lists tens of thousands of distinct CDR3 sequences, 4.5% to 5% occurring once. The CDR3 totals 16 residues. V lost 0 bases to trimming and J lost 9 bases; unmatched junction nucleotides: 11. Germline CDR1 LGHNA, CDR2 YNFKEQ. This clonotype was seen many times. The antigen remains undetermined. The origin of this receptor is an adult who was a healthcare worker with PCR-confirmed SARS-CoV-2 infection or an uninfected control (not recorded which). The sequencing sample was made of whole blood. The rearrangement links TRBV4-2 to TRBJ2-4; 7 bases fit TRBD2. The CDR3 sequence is CASSQDHEGPGGIQYF. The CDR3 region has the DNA TGTGCCAGCAGCCAAGATCATGAGGGGCCGGGGGGCATTCAGTACTTC.